Here is one T cell receptor beta chain with its context. The CDR3 is made up of 17 amino acids. Trimming shortened V by 5 bases and J by 4 bases, and 23 bases separated the two germline ends. Germline V gene lookup returns CDR1 MGHRA and CDR2 YSYEKL. The data were obtained in a study of blood T cell repertoires in COVID-19. Looking at the study overall: Material from acute and convalescent COVID-19 was sourced from the United States, Italy and Spain. The cDNA or gDNA used as material had been derived from T cells, B-cell-depleted T cells, or PBMCs.

Per the study methods: Reference gene primer amplification gave estimated nucleated cell counts. The protocol was immunoSEQ multiplex PCR, while the TCRdb copy is restricted to in-frame clones and leaves out a portion. The DNA gave D and trimming, while V, J and clone size come from that table. In the table there are around 120,000 clones, around 90% of which are singletons. One Seattle source followed patients from active infection through their disease course. This receptor was identified in a woman between 55 and 75 years old with COVID-19, enrolled during active disease. Sequences were obtained from peripheral blood. The rearrangement joins TRBV4-1 to TRBJ2-5, with a possible D match to TRBD1 (6 bases). The DNA of the CDR3 is TGCGCCAGCAGCGACCTCCCCTCACAGGGTAGGGGAGAGACCCAGTACTTC. It yields the protein CASSDLPSQGRGETQYF.